This T cell receptor beta chain was retrieved from a study of cytotoxic CD8 clonotypes in ibrutinib-treated CLL. V was clipped by 3 bases and J by 1 base, with 8 bases between them. In germline, CDR1 is MDHEN, CDR2 SYDVKM. This CDR3 is built from 14 residues. Profiled with immunoSEQ multiplex PCR; TCRdb holds only in-frame clones, not every one. This table holds roughly 300,000 clones, approximately 79% found once. This sequence joins TRBV28 and TRBJ2-3; maybe TRBD2 (6 bases). This sequence was found in a human donor with chronic lymphocytic leukemia. The material was PBMCs, obtained at disease progression, from a patient treated with ibrutinib. The CDR3 sequence is CASSFSGRTDTQYF. CDR3 DNA: TGTGCCAGCAGTTTTAGCGGACGCACAGATACGCAGTATTTT.